This TCR beta chain stems from a study of shared clonotypes between healthy human individuals. Study conclusions and caveats: In the sorted subsets, rarefaction showed sequencing was incomplete despite large depth.

Naive CD8 cells comprised CD45RO-negative, CCR7-positively selected cells, excluding terminally differentiated effector memory CD45RA+ cells. Note on this clone: Its specificity is not known.

For each subset, genomic DNA was distributed in equal portions over several immunoSEQ plates. About 200 ng DNA, around 30,000 T cell genomes, went into each sorted-subset replicate PCR. Repertoires were generated with immunoSEQ multiplex PCR, while TCRdb's copy carries only in-frame clones and drops some. This table has some 2.1 million clones, approximately 94% appearing once. This CDR3 is built from 14 residues. Trimming stripped 8 bases from V and 2 bases from J, with 13 bases between. The germline V gene has CDR1 SNHLY and CDR2 FYNNEI. The chain recombines TRBV2 with TRBJ2-1; possibly TRBD1 or TRBD2 for D (5 bases each). Sequencing used naive CD8+ T cells sorted from blood. This clonotype was obtained from a man aged 18 to 35 in good health. For the CDR3, the DNA is TGTGCCAGCCGAGACAGCGGTACCTACAATGAGCAGTTCTTC. Protein product: CASRDSGTYNEQFF.